The 12 T cell receptor beta chains listed next were all sequenced from one sample in a study of blood T cell repertoires in COVID-19. The table came from immunoSEQ multiplex PCR; TCRdb's copy has only in-frame clones and leaves some out. The sample carries tens of thousands of clones, 90% to 95% recorded once. The material sequenced was peripheral blood. These receptors originate from a human donor in a cohort sampled during active COVID-19.

This chain links TRBV7-9 with TRBJ1-1; D is perhaps TRBD1 (6 bases). Trimming pared 8 bases from V and 4 bases from J, leaving 14 bases between. This CDR3 is built from 13 residues. Germline lookup yields CDR1 SEHNR and CDR2 FQNEAQ (reference sequence). The CDR3 nucleotides are TGTGCCAGCGGGGCGCGGGGGGCCACTGAAGCTTTCTTT. Its translation is CASGARGATEAFF.

The chain's CDR3 is CAISEPSGQGDEKLFF. CDR3 sequence (DNA): TGTGCCATCAGTGAACCCTCGGGACAGGGTGATGAAAAACTGTTTTTT. The chain combines TRBV10-3 with TRBJ1-4; the match to TRBD1 covers 9 bases. The J segment lost 6 bases and the V segment lost 3 bases, leaving 8 bases of the junction unmatched. Germline V gene sequence: CDR1 ENHRY, CDR2 SYGVKD. CDR3 length: 16 residues.

The V and J genes are TRBV25-1 and TRBJ1-6, with D hard to call. Germline values: CDR1 MGHDK, CDR2 SYGVNS. The germline V and J ends were trimmed by 6 bases and 9 bases, with 12 bases remaining between them. The CDR3 totals 13 residues. The CDR3 coding sequence is TGTGCCAGCAGCGGCCAGGCTCGTTCACCCCTCCACTTT. This sequence encodes CASSGQARSPLHF.

The rearrangement joins TRBV6-5 to TRBJ2-3; 11 bases map to TRBD2. V gave up 7 bases and J gave up 2 bases; unmatched junction bases: 5. In germline, CDR1 is MNHEY, CDR2 SVGAGI. The CDR3 covers 15 residues. In DNA form, the CDR3 reads TGTGCCAGCACCTCTAGCGGGGGGACCACAGATACGCAGTATTTT. Its translation is CASTSSGGTTDTQYF.

The rearrangement uses TRBV28 and TRBJ1-1; 8 nucleotides agree with TRBD1. V gave up 6 bases and J gave up 7 bases; unmatched junction bases: 10. The CDR3 is 14 amino acids. Germline V lookup: CDR1 MDHEN, CDR2 SYDVKM. CDR3 loop: CASRSGGQASEAFF. CDR3 in DNA: TGTGCCAGCAGATCAGGGGGCCAAGCGAGTGAAGCTTTCTTT.

The J gene is TRBJ2-1, the V gene TRBV18; D ambiguous. Germline values: CDR1 KGHSH, CDR2 LQKENI. Trimming cost V 4 bases and J 5 bases, with 12 bases left between them. CDR3 length: 14 amino acids. CDR3 DNA: TGTGCCAGCTCACGGGCAGATCCTAACAATGAGCAGTTCTTC. It yields the protein CASSRADPNNEQFF.

V and J are TRBV2 and TRBJ2-5; a weak D match, TRBD2 (5 bases). The CDR3 loop spans 14 amino acids. CDR1 and CDR2 from the germline V gene are SNHLY and FYNNEI. Trimming stripped 0 bases from V and 7 bases from J, with 12 bases between. CDR3 sequence: CASSEALRAGTQYF. The CDR3 DNA is TGTGCCAGCAGTGAAGCGCTGAGGGCTGGGACCCAGTACTTC.

The chain links TRBV5-1 to TRBJ2-1, with TRBD2 as a possible D gene (5 bases). V was pared by 4 bases and J by 7 bases, with 15 bases between. The germline CDR1 and CDR2 sequences are SGHRS and YFSETQ. CDR3 size: 14 residues. CDR3: CASSPQERGNEQFF. The CDR3 DNA is TGCGCCAGCAGCCCCCAGGAGCGCGGGAATGAGCAGTTCTTC.

J is TRBJ2-7 and V is TRBV6-5; D ambiguous. CDR1 and CDR2 (germline): MNHEY, SVGAGI. V was clipped by 8 bases and J by 4 bases, with 18 bases between them. CDR3 length equals 14 residues. The CDR3 sequence is CASSPPGALYEQYV. The CDR3 coding sequence is TGTGCCAGCTCACCTCCCGGAGCCTTATACGAGCAGTACGTC.

This clone showed up just a few times. The V gene is TRBV28, the J gene TRBJ1-5; the D is unclear. Trimming took 10 bases from V and 13 from J, leaving 17 bases between them. CDR3 length equals 11 residues. Germline CDR1 is MDHEN and CDR2 is SYDVKM. The CDR3, as DNA: TGTGCCACCCAACGCACGTTAGAACAGCATTTT. It is translated as CATQRTLEQHF. Supplemented by reference TRBV28 and TRBJ1-5, the full variable domain reads DVKVTQSSRYLVKRTGEKVFLECVQDMDHENMFWYRQDPGLGLRLIYFSYDVKMKEKGDIPEGYSVSREKKERFSLILESASTNQTSMYLCATQRTLEQHFGDGTRLSIL.

The V and J genes are TRBV5-5 and TRBJ2-1; 8 bases agree with TRBD2. Germline values: CDR1 SGHKS, CDR2 YYEKEE (reference sequence). CDR3 size: 16 residues. The junction had 5 bases not matched to a gene; V was cut back by 0 bases and J by 3 bases. The CDR3 nucleotides are TGTGCCAGCAGCTTGGGTCCAGCGGGAGACTACAATGAGCAGTTCTTC. Its translation: CASSLGPAGDYNEQFF.

This sequence joins TRBV3-1 (or the pseudogene TRBV3-2) and TRBJ2-2, with a weak D call TRBD2 (5 bases). CDR1 and CDR2 from the germline V gene are LGHDT and YNNKEL (reference sequence). This CDR3 has 13 residues. V gave up 4 bases and J gave up 4 bases, with 7 bases separating them. Here the CDR3 reads CASSRTVTGELFF. The CDR3 DNA follows: TGTGCCAGCAGCCGGACTGTCACCGGGGAGCTGTTTTTT.